This TCR beta chain came from a study of blood T cell repertoires in COVID-19 (dated by TCRdb to about 2020). Some background on the complete study: Samples from collaborators originated in the United States, Italy and Spain and spanned both the acute and convalescent phases of COVID-19. The material from the prospective study consisted of cDNA or gDNA derived from T cells, B-cell-depleted T cells, or PBMCs. The dataset comprised deeply sampled blood TCRbeta repertoires from subjects exposed to, actively infected with, or recovered from COVID-19. The repertoires were released in a freely available public database meant as a resource for research on the immune response to SARS-CoV-2. Samples were obtained from the ongoing ImmuneRACE study (first 160 participants) and from 1,254 subjects provided by 6 global collaborators. A de-identified subject ID, COVID-19 status, age in years and sex were almost always included in the sample metadata. HLA class I and class II types, where available, came from metadata supplied by the sample provider rather than from assay-based typing. General findings and caveats noted by the study authors: The amount of clinical and demographic metadata varied by source and participant and was provided uncurated.

The immunoSEQ Assay, a bias-controlled multiplex PCR, was used to amplify TCRbeta CDR3 regions from genomic DNA. The authors' pipeline ran thus. The number of nucleated cells in each sample was estimated by amplification of reference gene primers within the assay. To quantify the absolute abundance of each unique TCRbeta CDR3 rearrangement, sequence reads were collapsed and filtered. Productive Simpson clonality was computed per sample as the square root of Simpson's diversity index over productive rearrangements. What TCRdb holds here is the immuneACCESS table cut down to in-frame rearrangements. Part of the clones is not present; checked against another copy, under half of the missing clones reflect an unresolved V gene, and the others are unexplained. That table is the source of V, J and clone size, and D and trimming were worked out from the DNA. The table for this sample lists 320,000 or so clones; 75% to 90% of them were counted only once. The top ten clones comprise over 4.5% of the sample.

Concerning this clone itself: What this receptor recognizes is not known. No base-level quality is on record; no much larger clone is a single base apart.

Enrolling through a virtual design, the prospective study's participants ranged in age from roughly 18 to 90 years and lived across 24 United States geographic areas. In the prospective study, participants were assigned to cohorts based on the clinical history participants reported in a screening survey and a study questionnaire. For ImmuneRACE Cohort 3, a participant was defined as recovered based on two consecutive negative NP/OP PCR tests, clearance by a healthcare professional, or resolution of symptoms. Each participant in the prospective study had whole blood, serum and a nasopharyngeal or oropharyngeal swab collected by mobile phlebotomists. Over a roughly 2-month period, participants in the prospective study had the option of providing additional blood draws and questionnaires. Prospective study blood samples were shipped either frozen or at room temperature before DNA extraction. CDR1 is given as SGDLS and CDR2 as YYNGEE, both from the germline V gene. The CDR3, cysteine through phenylalanine, is 15 amino acids long. The only DNA kept is the CDR3, 45 bases in frame from the first base. V is trimmed back by 1 base and J by 1 base, and the junction contains 2 bases that no gene match accounts for.

The receptor was derived from a man aged 30-40 years who had recovered from COVID-19. Material for sequencing was PBMCs or T cells enriched from blood (not recorded which). The rearrangement combines TRBV9 with TRBJ1-1, with TRBD1 matching 9 junction bases. The CDR3 region: CASSVNRGRNTEAFF. The bases read TGTGCCAGCAGCGTAAACAGGGGGCGGAACACTGAAGCTTTCTTT. Extended through the reference TRBV9 and TRBJ1-1 proteins, this CDR3 yields the full variable domain: DSGVTQTPKHLITATGQRVTLRCSPRSGDLSVYWYQQSLDQGLQFLIQYYNGEERAKGNILERFSAQQFPDLHSELNLSSLELGDSALYFCASSVNRGRNTEAFFGQGTRLTVV.